The entry below describes one TCR beta chain. The data were taken from a study of blood T cell repertoires in COVID-19. Overall study: Samples of COVID-19 (acute and convalescent) were obtained from the United States, Italy and Spain. The cDNA or gDNA used as material had been derived from T cells, B-cell-depleted T cells, or PBMCs.

Per the original data handling: Using reference gene primer amplification, nucleated cell counts were estimated. Clones were read by immunoSEQ multiplex PCR, and TCRdb kept only the in-frame ones, dropping some. V and J calls and clone size are as listed in that table; D and trimming were resolved from the DNA. The sample lists 150,000 or so clones; around 83% were seen once. The source of this sequence is a woman in her forties or fifties in a cohort sampled during active or convalescent COVID-19. Input material: peripheral blood.

The DNA for the CDR3 is TGCAGTGCCCTCCGACTGCGTGAGCAGTACTTC. Its protein product is CSALRLREQYF. This chain links TRBV20-1 with TRBJ2-7; no clear D. The V end lost 6 bases, the J end lost 7 bases, and 13 bases lay between the germline ends. Per the germline V gene, CDR1 is DFQATT and CDR2 is SNEGSKA (reference sequence). The CDR3 covers 11 residues.